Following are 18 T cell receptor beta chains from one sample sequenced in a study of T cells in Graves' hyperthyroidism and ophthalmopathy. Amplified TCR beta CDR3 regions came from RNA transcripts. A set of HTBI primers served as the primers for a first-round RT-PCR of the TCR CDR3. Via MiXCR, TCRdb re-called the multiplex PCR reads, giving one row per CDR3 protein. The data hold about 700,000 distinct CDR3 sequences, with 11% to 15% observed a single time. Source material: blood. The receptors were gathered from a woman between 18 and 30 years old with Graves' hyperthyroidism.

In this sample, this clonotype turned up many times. CDR3 protein: CASSPPATVTQYF. The DNA for the CDR3 is TGTGCCAGCAGCCCTCCCGCCACGGTGACCCAGTACTTC. V is TRBV11-2 and J is TRBJ2-5; unclear D gene. The CDR3 is 13 amino acids. V was pared by 5 bases and J by 7 bases, with 14 bases between. The germline gives CDR1 SGHAT, CDR2 FQNNGV.

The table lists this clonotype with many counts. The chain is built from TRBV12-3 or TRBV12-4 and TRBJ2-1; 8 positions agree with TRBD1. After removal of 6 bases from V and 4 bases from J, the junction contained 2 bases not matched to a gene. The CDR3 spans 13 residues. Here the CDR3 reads CASSTGGYNEQFF. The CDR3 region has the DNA TGTGCCAGCAGCACAGGGGGGTACAATGAGCAGTTCTTC.

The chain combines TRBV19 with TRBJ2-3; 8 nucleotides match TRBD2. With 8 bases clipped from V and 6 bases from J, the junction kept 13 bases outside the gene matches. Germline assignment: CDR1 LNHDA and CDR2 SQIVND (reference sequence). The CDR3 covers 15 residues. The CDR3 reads CASALAGSSGDTQYF. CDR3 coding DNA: TGTGCCAGTGCCCTAGCGGGCTCCTCGGGCGATACGCAGTATTTT.

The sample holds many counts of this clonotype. The CDR3 sequence is CASSYLRTGVYSGNTIYF. CDR3 coding DNA: TGTGCCAGCAGTTACCTCAGGACAGGGGTCTACTCTGGAAACACCATATATTTT. The J gene is TRBJ1-3, the V gene TRBV6-5, with TRBD1 matching over 9 bases. The CDR3 is 18 residues long. V shed 2 bases, J shed 0 bases, and the junction held 8 bases outside the gene matches. Germline CDR1 and CDR2: MNHEY and SVGAGI.

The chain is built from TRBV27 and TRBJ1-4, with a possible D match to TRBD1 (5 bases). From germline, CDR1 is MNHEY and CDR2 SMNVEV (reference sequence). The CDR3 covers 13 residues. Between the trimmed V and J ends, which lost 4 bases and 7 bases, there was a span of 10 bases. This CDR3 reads CASSSLTVEKLFF. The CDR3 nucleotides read TGTGCCAGCAGTTCGCTGACAGTTGAAAAACTGTTTTTT.

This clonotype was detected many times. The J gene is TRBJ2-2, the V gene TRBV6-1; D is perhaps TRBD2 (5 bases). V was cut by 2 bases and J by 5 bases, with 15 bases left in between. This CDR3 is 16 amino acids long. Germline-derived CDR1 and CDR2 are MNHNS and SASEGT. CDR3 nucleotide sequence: TGTGCCAGCAGTGAATTTAGGACTTCGATAACCGGGGAGCTGTTTTTT. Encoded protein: CASSEFRTSITGELFF.

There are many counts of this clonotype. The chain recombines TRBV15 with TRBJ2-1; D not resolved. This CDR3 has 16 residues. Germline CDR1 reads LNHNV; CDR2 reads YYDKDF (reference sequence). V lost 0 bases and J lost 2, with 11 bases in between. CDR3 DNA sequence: TGTGCCACCAGCAGAGATGGGTTGAGCACCTACAATGAGCAGTTCTTC. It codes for CATSRDGLSTYNEQFF.

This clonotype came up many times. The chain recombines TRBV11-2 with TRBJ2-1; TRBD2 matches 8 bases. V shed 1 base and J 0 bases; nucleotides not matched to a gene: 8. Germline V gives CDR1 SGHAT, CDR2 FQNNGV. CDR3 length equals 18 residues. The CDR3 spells CASSLVGTSGHSYNEQFF. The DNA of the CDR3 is TGTGCCAGCAGCTTAGTTGGAACTAGCGGCCACTCCTACAATGAGCAGTTCTTC.

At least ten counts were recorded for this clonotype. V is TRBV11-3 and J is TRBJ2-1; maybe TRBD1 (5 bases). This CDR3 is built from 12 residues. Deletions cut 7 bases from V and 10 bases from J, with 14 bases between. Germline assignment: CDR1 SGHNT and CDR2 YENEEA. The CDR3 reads CASTMGRYEQFF. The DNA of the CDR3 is TGTGCCAGCACCATGGGGCGATACGAGCAGTTCTTC. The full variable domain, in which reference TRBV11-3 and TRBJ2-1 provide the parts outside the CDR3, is EAGVVQSPRYKIIEKKQPVAFWCNPISGHNTLYWYLQNLGQGPELLIRYENEEAVDDSQLPKDRFSAERLKGVDSTLKIQPAELGDSAVYLCASTMGRYEQFFGPGTRLTVL.

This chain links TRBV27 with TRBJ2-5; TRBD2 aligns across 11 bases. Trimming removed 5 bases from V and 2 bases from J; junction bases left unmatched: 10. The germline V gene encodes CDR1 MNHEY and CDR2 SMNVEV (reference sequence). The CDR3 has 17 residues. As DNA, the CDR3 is TGTGCCAGCAGTCCGCCGGCCCTAGCGGGAGGACAAGAGACCCAGTACTTC. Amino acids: CASSPPALAGGQETQYF.

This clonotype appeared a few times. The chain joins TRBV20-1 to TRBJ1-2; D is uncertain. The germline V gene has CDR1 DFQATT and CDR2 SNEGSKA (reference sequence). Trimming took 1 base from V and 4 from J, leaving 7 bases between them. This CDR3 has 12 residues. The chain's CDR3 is CSARGASYGYTF. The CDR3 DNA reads TGCAGTGCTAGAGGGGCTAGCTATGGCTACACCTTC.

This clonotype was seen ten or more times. CDR3 coding DNA: TGTGCCAGCAGCCTTCCGGGAGGGCCCTACGAGCAGTACTTC. Its protein is CASSLPGGPYEQYF. The chain is built from TRBV7-8 and TRBJ2-7; 8 bases match TRBD2. This CDR3 has 14 amino acids. V lost 5 bases to trimming and J lost 2 bases; unmatched junction nucleotides: 5. From germline, CDR1 is SGHVS and CDR2 FQNEAQ.

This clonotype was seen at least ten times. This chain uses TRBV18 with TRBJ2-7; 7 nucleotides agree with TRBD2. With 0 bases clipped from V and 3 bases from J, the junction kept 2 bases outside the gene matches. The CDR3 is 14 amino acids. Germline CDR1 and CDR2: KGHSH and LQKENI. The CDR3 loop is CASSPPGLIYEQYF. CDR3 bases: TGTGCCAGCTCACCACCGGGACTAATCTACGAGCAGTACTTC.

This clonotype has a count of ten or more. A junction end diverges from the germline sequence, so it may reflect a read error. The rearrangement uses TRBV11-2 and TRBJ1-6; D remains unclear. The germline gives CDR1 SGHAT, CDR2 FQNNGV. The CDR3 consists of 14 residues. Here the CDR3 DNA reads TGTGCCAGCAGCTCGGCAGTATATAGTTCACCCCTCCACTTT. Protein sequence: CASSSAVYSSPLHF.

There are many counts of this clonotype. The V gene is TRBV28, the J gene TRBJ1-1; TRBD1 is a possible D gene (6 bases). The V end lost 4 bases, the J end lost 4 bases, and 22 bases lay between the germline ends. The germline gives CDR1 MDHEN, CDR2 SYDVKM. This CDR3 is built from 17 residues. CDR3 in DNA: TGTGCCAGCAGTTCCCCGCCCGGGGGCCTTGTCGGCACTGAAGCTTTCTTT. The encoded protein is CASSSPPGGLVGTEAFF.

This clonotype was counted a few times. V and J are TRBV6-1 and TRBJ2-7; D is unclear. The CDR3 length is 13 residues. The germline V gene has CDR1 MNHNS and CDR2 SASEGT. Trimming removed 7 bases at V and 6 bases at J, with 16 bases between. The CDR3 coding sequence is TGTGCCAGCACCTTTCCTACAACGGGCGAGCAGTACTTC. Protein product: CASTFPTTGEQYF.

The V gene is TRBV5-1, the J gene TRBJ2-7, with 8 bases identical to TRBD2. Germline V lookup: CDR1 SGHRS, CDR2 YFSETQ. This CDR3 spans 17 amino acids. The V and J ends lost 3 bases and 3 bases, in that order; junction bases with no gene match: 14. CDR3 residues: CASSSSSTSETDYEQYF. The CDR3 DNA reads TGCGCCAGCAGCTCATCCTCGACTAGCGAGACGGACTACGAGCAGTACTTC.

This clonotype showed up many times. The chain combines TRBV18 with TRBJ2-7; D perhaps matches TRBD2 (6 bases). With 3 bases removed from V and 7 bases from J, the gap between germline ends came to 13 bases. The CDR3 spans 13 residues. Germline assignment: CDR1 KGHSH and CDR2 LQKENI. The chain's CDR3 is CASSPVIGSEQYF. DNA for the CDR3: TGTGCCAGCTCACCTGTAATCGGGAGTGAGCAGTACTTC.